Here is one TCR beta chain with its context. Its specificity is unknown. Germline values: CDR1 SSHAT, CDR2 FNYEAQ (reference sequence). The CDR3 has 14 residues. V trimming: 5 bases; J trimming: 7 bases; junction bases outside the gene matches: 5. The data belong to a study of cytomegalovirus exposure and HLA in healthy donors. The study ran its PCR with 60 Vbeta and 13 Jbeta primers. As handled by the study authors: In a later analysis, of 79 million or so unique beta chains, about 10 million appeared in at least two donors. Method: immunoSEQ multiplex PCR; TCRdb's copy keeps in-frame clones and lacks some. The V and J calls and clone size are taken from that table; D and trimming were inferred from the DNA. The sample records about 160,000 clones, roughly 82% being singletons. General study findings and limits: Most TCR sequences showed up rarely, but some public TCRs showed up in many donors.

The chain joins TRBV7-7 to TRBJ1-1; 12 bases are shared with TRBD1. The sequenced material came from PBMCs. This TCR was recovered from a man aged 45-65 years in good health and CMV-seropositive. CDR3 bases: TGTGCCAGCAGCACCGGGACAGGGGGCTTTGAAGCTTTCTTT. It encodes CASSTGTGGFEAFF.